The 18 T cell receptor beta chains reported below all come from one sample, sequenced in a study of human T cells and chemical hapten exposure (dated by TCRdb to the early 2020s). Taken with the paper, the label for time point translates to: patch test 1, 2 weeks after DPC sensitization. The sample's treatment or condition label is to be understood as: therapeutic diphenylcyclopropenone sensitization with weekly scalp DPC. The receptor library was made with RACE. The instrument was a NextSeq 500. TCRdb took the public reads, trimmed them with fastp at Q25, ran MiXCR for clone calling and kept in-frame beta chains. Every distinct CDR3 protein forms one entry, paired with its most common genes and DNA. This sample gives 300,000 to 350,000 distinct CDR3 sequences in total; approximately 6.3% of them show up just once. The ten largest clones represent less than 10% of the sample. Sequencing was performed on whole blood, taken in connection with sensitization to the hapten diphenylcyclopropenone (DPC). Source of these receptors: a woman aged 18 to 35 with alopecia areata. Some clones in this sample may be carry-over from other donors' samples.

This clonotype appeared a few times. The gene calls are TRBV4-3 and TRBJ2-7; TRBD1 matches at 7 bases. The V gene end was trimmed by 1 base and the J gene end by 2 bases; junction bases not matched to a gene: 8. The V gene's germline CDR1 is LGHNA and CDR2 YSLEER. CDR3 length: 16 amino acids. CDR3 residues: CASSQGRGPRAYEQYF. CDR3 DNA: TGCGCCAGCAGCCAAGGAAGGGGGCCCCGTGCCTACGAGCAGTACTTC.

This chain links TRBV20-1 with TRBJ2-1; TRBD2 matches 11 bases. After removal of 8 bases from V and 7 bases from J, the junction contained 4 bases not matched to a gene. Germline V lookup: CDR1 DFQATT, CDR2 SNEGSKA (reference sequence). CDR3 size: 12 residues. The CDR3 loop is CSKTSGDNEQFF. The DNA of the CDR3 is TGCAGTAAGACTAGCGGGGATAATGAGCAGTTCTTC.

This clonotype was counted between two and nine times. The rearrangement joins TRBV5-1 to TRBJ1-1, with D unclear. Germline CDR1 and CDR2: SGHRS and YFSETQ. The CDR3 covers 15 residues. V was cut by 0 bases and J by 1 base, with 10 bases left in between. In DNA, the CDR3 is TGCGCCAGCAGCTTGGGGCCGGGAGAGAACACTGAAGCTTTCTTT. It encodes CASSLGPGENTEAFF.

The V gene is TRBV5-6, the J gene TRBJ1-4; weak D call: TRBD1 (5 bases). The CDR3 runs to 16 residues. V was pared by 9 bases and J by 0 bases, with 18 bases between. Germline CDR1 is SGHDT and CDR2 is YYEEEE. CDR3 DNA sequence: TGTGCCACCACGAAAATAGGGGCCGCAACTAATGAAAAACTGTTTTTT. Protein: CATTKIGAATNEKLFF.

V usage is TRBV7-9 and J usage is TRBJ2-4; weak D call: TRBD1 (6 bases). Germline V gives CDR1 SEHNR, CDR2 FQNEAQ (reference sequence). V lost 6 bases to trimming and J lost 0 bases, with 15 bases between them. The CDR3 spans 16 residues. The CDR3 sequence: CASSDPDSLAKNIQYF. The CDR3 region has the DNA TGTGCCAGCAGTGATCCGGACAGCCTAGCCAAAAACATTCAGTACTTC.

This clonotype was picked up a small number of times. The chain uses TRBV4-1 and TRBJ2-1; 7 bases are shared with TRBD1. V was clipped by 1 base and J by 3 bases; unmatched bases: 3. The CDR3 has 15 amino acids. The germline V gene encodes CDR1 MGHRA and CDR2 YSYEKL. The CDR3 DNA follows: TGCGCCAGCAGCCAAGCCGGGACAGACTACAATGAGCAGTTCTTC. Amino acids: CASSQAGTDYNEQFF.

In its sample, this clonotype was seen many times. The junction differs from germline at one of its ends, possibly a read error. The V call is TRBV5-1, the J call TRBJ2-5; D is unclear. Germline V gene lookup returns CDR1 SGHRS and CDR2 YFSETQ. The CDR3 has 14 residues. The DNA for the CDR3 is TGTGCCAGCAGCTTAGGTGGCAGTCAAGAGACCCAGTACTTC. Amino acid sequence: CASSLGGSQETQYF.

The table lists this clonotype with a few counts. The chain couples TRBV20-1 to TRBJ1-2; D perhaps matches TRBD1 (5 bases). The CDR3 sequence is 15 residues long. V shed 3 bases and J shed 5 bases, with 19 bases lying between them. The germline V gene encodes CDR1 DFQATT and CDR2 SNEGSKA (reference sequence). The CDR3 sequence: CSASPGTDGRYGYTF. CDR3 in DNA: TGCAGTGCTAGTCCAGGGACGGACGGGAGGTATGGCTACACCTTC.

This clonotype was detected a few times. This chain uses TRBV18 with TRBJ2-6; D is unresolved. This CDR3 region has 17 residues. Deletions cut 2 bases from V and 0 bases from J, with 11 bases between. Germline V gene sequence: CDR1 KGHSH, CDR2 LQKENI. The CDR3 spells CASSPMTVYSGANVLTF. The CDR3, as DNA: TGTGCCAGCTCACCAATGACGGTATACTCTGGGGCCAACGTCCTGACTTTC.

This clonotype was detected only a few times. CDR3 DNA: TGTGCCAGCAGCTTAGACGGGGACATTTACACCGGGGAGCTGTTTTTT. Translating gives CASSLDGDIYTGELFF. The J gene is TRBJ2-2, the V gene TRBV7-2; D is perhaps TRBD1 (6 bases). The germline CDR1 and CDR2 sequences are SGHTA and FQGNSA. There are 16 residues in the CDR3. Trimming left V 1 base short and J 3 bases short, with 12 bases between.

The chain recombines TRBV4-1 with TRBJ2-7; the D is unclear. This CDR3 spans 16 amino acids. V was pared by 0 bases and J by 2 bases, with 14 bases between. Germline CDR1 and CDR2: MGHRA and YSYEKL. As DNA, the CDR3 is TGCGCCAGCAGCCAAGAACCAGGCCTTGAAGCCTACGAGCAGTACTTC. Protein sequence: CASSQEPGLEAYEQYF.

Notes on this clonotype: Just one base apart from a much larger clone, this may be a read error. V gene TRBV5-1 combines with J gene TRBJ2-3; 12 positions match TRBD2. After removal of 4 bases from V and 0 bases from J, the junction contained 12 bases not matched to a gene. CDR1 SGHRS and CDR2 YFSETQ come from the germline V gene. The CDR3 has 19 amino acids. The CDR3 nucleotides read TGCGCCAGCAGCCATCCGGGACTAGCGGGCTCAGCTAGCACAGATACGCAGTATTTT. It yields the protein CASSHPGLAGSASTDTQYF.

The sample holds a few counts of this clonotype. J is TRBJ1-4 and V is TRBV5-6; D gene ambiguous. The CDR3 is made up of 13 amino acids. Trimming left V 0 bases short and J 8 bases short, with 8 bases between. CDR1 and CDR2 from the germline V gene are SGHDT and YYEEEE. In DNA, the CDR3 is TGTGCCAGCAGCTTGGGGGAGGTCGAAAAACTGTTTTTT. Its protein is CASSLGEVEKLFF.

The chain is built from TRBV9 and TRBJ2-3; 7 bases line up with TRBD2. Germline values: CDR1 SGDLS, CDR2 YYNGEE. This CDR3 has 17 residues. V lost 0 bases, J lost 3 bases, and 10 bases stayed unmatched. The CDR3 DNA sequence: TGTGCCAGCAGCGTAGAGAATAGCGGGTTCCAGACAGATACGCAGTATTTT. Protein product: CASSVENSGFQTDTQYF.

CDR3 in amino acids: CASSPPSGGAADEQFF. The CDR3 coding sequence is TGTGCCAGCAGCCCACCCAGCGGGGGGGCGGCAGATGAGCAGTTCTTC. The rearrangement links TRBV7-8 to TRBJ2-1, with TRBD2 identical over 10 bases. The CDR3 loop spans 16 amino acids. Losses at the gene ends were 5 bases for V and 8 bases for J; bases not matched to a gene: 12. Germline V gene data show CDR1 as SGHVS and CDR2 as FQNEAQ.

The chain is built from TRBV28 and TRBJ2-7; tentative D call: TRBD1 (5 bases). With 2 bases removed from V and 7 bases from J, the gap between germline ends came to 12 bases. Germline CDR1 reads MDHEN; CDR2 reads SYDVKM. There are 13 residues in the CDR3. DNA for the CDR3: TGTGCCAGCAGTTTACAGGGTCCCGGGGAGCAGTACTTC. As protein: CASSLQGPGEQYF.

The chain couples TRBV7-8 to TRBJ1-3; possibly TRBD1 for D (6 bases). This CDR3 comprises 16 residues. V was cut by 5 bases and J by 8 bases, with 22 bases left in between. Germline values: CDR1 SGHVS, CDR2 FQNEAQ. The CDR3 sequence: CASSADRIPRGHTIYF. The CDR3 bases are TGTGCCAGCAGCGCGGACAGAATCCCTCGAGGTCACACCATATATTTT. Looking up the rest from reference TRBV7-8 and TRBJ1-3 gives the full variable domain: GAGVSQSPRYKVAKRGQDVALRCDPISGHVSLFWYQQALGQGPEFLTYFQNEAQLDKSGLPSDRFFAERPEGSVSTLKIQRTQQEDSAVYLCASSADRIPRGHTIYFGEGSWLTVV.

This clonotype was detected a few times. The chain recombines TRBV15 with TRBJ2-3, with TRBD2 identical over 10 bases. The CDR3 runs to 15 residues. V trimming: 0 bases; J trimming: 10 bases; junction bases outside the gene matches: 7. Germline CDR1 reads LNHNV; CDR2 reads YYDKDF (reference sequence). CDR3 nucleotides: TGTGCCACCAGCAGAGATACTAGCGGGGCATTTGCGCAGTATTTT. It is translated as CATSRDTSGAFAQYF.